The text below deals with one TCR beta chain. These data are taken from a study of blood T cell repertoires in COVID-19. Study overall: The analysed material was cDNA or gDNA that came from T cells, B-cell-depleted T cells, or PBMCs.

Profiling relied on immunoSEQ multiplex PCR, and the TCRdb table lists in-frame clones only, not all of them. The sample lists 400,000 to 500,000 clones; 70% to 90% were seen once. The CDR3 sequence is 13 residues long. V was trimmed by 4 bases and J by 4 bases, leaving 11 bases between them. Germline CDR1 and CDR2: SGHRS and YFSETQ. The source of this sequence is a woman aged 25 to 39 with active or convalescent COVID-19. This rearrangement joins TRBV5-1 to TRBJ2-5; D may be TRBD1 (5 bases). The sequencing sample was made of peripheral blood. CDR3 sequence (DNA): TGCGCCAGCAGCGGACAACCTCTAGAGACCCAGTACTTC. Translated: CASSGQPLETQYF.